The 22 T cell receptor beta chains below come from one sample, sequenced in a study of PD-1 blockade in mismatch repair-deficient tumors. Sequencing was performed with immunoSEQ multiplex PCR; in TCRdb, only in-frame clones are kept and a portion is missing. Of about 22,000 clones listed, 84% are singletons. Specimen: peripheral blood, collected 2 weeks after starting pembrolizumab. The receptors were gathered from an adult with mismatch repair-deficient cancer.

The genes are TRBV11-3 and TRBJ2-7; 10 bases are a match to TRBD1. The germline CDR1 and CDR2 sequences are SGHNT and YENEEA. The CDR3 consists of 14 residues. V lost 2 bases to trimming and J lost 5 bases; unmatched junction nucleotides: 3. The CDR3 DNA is TGTGCCAGCAGCTTAATGGGACAGGGGCACGAGCAGTACTTC. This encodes CASSLMGQGHEQYF.

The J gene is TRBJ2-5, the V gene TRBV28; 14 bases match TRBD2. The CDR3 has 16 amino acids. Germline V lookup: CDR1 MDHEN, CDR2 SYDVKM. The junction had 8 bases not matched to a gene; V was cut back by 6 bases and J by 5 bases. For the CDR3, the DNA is TGTGCCAGCAGGCGGACTAGCGGGAGGACAAAGGAGACCCAGTACTTC. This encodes CASRRTSGRTKETQYF.

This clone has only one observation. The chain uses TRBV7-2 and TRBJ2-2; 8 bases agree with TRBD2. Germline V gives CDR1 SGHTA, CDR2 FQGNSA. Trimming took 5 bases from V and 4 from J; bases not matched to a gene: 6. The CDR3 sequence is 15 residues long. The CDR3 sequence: CASSPGLVFTGELFF. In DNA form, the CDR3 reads TGTGCCAGCAGCCCGGGACTAGTCTTCACCGGGGAGCTGTTTTTT. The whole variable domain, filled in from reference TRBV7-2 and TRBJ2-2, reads GAGVSQSPSNKVTEKGKDVELRCDPISGHTALYWYRQSLGQGLEFLIYFQGNSAPDKSGLPSDRFSAERTGGSVSTLTIQRTQQEDSAVYLCASSPGLVFTGELFFGEGSRLTVL.

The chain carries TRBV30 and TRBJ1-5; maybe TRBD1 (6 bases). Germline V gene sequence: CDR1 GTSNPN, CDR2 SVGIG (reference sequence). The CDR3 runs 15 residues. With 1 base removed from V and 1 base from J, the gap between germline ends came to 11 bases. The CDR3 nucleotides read TGTGCCTGGAGTGGGGGGGGGCAAAGCAATCAGCCCCAGCATTTT. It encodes CAWSGGGQSNQPQHF.

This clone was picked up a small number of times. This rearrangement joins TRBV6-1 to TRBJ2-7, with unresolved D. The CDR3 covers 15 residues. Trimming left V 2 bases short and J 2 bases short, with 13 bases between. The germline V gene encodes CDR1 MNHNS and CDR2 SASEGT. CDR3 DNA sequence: TGTGCCAGCAGTGAATTGGTAGGCCGACCCTACGAGCAGTACTTC. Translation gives CASSELVGRPYEQYF.

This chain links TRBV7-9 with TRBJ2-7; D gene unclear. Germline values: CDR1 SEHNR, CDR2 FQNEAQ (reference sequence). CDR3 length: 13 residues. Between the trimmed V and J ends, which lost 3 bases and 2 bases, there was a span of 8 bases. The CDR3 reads CASSLTDTYEQYF. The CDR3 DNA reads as TGTGCCAGCAGCTTGACGGATACCTACGAGCAGTACTTC.

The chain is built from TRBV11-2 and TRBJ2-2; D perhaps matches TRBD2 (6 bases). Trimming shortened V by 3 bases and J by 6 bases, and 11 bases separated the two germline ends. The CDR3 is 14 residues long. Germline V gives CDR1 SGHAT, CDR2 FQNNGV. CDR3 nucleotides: TGTGCCAGCAGCTTCGGGGGACGCGCCGGGGAGCTGTTTTTT. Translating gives CASSFGGRAGELFF.

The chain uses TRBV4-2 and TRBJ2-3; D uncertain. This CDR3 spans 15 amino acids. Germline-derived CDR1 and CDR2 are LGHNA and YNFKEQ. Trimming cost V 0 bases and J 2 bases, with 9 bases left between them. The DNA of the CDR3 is TGTGCCAGCAGCCAAGATTTGTGGAACACAGATACGCAGTATTTT. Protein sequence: CASSQDLWNTDTQYF.

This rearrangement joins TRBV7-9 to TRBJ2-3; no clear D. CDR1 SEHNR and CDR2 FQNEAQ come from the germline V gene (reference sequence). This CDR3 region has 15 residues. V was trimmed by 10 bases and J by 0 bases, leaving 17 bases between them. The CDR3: CATLGPLFSTDTQYF. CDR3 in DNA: TGTGCCACCCTCGGGCCGTTATTTAGCACAGATACGCAGTATTTT.

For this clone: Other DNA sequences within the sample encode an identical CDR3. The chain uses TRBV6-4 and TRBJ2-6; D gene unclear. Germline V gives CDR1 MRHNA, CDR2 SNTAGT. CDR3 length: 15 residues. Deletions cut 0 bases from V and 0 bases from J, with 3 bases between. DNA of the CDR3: TGTGCCAGCAGTGACTCACACTCTGGGGCCAACGTCCTGACTTTC. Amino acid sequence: CASSDSHSGANVLTF.

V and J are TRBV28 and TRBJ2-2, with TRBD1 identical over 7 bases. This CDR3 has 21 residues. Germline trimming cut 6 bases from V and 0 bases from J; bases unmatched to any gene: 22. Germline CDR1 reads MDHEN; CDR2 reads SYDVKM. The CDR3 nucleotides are TGTGCCAGCAGCTCAGGGGGTGCCGGGACCGGGGTCGGGACGAACACCGGGGAGCTGTTTTTT. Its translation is CASSSGGAGTGVGTNTGELFF.

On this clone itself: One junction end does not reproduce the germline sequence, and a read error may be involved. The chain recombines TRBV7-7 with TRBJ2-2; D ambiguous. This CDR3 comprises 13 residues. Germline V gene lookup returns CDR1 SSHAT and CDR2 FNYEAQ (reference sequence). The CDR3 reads CASSPRWTGELFF. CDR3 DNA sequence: TGTGCTAGCAGCCCGAGGTGGACCGGGGAGCTGTTTTTT. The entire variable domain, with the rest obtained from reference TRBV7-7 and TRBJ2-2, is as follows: GAGVSQSPRYKVTKRGQDVTLRCDPISSHATLYWYQQALGQGPEFLTYFNYEAQPDKSGLPSDRFSAERPEGSISTLTIQRTEQRDSAMYRCASSPRWTGELFFGEGSRLTVL.

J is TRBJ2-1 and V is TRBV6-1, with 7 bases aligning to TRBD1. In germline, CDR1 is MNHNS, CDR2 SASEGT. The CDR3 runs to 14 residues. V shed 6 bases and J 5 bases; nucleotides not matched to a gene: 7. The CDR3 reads CASRTGPPNNEQFF. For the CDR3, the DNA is TGTGCCAGCAGGACAGGGCCCCCAAACAATGAGCAGTTCTTC.

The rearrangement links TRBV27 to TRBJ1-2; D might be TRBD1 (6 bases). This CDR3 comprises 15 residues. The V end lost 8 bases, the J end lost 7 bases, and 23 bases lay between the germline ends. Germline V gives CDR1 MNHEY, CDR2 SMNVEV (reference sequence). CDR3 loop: CASSFGGTNPSGYTF. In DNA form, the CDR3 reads TGTGCCAGCTCATTTGGGGGGACAAACCCTTCTGGCTACACCTTC.

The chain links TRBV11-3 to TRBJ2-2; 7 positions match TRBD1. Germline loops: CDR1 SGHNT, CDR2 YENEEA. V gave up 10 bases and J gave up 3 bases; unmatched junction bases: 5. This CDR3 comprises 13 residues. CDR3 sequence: CATTGDDTGELFF. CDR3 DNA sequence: TGTGCCACCACAGGGGATGACACCGGGGAGCTGTTTTTT.

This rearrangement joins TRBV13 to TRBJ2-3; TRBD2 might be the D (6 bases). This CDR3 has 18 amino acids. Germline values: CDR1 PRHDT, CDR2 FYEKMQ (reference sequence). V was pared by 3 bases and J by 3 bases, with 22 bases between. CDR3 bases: TGTGCCAGCAGCTTCAGACACTATCTAGCGAGCAGTACAGATACGCAGTATTTT. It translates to CASSFRHYLASSTDTQYF.

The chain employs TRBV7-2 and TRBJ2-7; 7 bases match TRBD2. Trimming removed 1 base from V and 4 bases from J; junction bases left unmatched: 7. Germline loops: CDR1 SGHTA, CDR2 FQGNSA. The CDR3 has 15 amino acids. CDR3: CASSLGGGSDYEQYF. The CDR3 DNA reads TGTGCCAGCAGCTTAGGAGGCGGGAGTGATTACGAGCAGTACTTC.

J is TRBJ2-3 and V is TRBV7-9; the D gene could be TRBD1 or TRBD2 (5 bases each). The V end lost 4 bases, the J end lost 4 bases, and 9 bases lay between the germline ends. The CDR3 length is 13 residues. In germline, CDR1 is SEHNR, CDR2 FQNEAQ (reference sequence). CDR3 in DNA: TGTGCCAGCAGCTCCCGGGGCCCAGATACGCAGTATTTT. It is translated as CASSSRGPDTQYF.

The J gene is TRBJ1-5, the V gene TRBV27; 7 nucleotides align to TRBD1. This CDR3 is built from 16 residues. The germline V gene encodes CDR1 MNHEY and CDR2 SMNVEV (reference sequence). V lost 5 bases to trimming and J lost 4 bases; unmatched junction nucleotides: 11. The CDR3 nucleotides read TGTGCCAGCAGTCTCACCCCGGGACAGCGGAATCAGCCCCAGCATTTT. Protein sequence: CASSLTPGQRNQPQHF.

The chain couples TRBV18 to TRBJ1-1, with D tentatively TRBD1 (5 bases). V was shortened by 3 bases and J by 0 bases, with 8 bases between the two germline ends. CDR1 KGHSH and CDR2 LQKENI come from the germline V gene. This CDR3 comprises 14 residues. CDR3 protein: CASSPGRLNTEAFF. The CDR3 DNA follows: TGTGCCAGCTCACCGGGACGGTTGAACACTGAAGCTTTCTTT.

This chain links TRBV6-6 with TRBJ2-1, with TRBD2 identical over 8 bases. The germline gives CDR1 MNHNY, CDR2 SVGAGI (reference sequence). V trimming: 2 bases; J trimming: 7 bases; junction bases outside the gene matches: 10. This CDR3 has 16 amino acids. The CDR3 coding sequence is TGTGCCAGCAGTTACACCACAGCGGGAGCTCTAAATGAGCAGTTCTTC. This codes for CASSYTTAGALNEQFF.

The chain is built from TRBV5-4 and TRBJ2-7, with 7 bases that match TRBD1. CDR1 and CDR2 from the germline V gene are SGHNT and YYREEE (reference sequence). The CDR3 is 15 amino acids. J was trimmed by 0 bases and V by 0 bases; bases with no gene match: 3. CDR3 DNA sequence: TGTGCCAGCAGCTTGGGGACAGGTAGCTCCTACGAGCAGTACTTC. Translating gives CASSLGTGSSYEQYF.